These 23 T cell receptor beta chains originate from one sample sequenced in a study of T cell repertoires in cytomegalovirus infection. TCRdb reprocessed the reads with MiXCR, giving one entry per CDR3 protein. Here the sample spans 200,000 to 300,000 distinct CDR3 sequences, about 7% being singletons. The material sequenced was PBMCs. The source is a human donor in good health (CMV status not recorded). Some clones in this sample may be carry-over from other donors' samples.

This clonotype showed up just a few times. The V gene is TRBV9, the J gene TRBJ2-2; D gene ambiguous. Germline V gene data show CDR1 as SGDLS and CDR2 as YYNGEE. CDR3 length equals 15 residues. The V end was cut by 6 bases, the J end by 3 bases, with 15 bases between. For the CDR3, the DNA is TGTGCCAGCACCCGTGGGTCTCGCTACACCGGGGAGCTGTTTTTT. Protein: CASTRGSRYTGELFF.

This clonotype has a count of ten or more. An end of the junction differs from the germline gene, which may be a read error. The chain recombines TRBV28 with TRBJ1-2; D is possibly TRBD1 (6 bases). The CDR3 is 11 amino acids. Germline CDR1 reads MDHEN; CDR2 reads SYDVKM. This CDR3 is CASRSTIGQLF. CDR3 coding DNA: TGTGCCAGCAGATCGACCATCGGACAGCTCTTC.

At least ten counts were recorded for this clonotype. The genes are TRBV7-2 and TRBJ2-3; 8 bases align to TRBD1. The CDR3 is 14 amino acids. Per germline, CDR1 SGHTA and CDR2 FQGNSA. V lost 7 bases, J lost 4 bases, and 7 bases stayed unmatched. For the CDR3, the DNA is TGTGCCAGCACTTTGGACAGGGTCGCAGATACGCAGTATTTT. Residues: CASTLDRVADTQYF.

This clonotype was detected ten times or more. The V call is TRBV12-3 or TRBV12-4, the J call TRBJ1-2; D remains unclear. The CDR3 spans 13 residues. The germline V and J ends were trimmed by 2 bases and 2 bases, with 6 bases remaining between them. The chain's CDR3 is CASSLKGNYGYTF. DNA for the CDR3: TGTGCCAGCAGTTTAAAGGGAAACTATGGCTACACCTTC.

In this sample, this clonotype turned up many times. The rearrangement links TRBV7-3 to TRBJ2-4; D uncertain. CDR1 is SGHTA, CDR2 FQGTGA, per germline. Trimming took 4 bases from V and 7 from J, leaving 11 bases between them. There are 13 residues in the CDR3. The chain's CDR3 is CASSSPPANIQYF. Here the CDR3 DNA reads TGTGCCAGCAGCTCCCCCCCTGCTAACATTCAGTACTTC.

At least ten counts were recorded for this clonotype. The CDR3 loop is CATSDLPPRQGDTGELFF. The DNA for the CDR3 is TGTGCCACCAGTGATTTGCCACCGAGGCAGGGGGACACCGGGGAGCTGTTTTTT. The genes are TRBV24-1 and TRBJ2-2, with 7 bases lining up with TRBD1. From germline, CDR1 is KGHDR and CDR2 SFDVKD. The V gene end was trimmed by 0 bases and the J gene end by 3 bases; junction bases not matched to a gene: 9. This CDR3 is built from 18 residues.

V gene TRBV9 combines with J gene TRBJ1-4; tentative D call: TRBD1 (5 bases). Germline values: CDR1 SGDLS, CDR2 YYNGEE. CDR3 length equals 14 residues. Trimming left V 0 bases short and J 5 bases short, with 8 bases between. The CDR3 nucleotides read TGTGCCAGCAGCGTAGAAGGGGAAAATGAAAAACTGTTTTTT. It yields the protein CASSVEGENEKLFF.

This clonotype was counted between two and nine times. CDR3 protein: CASSPIGGLAGGETQYF. The CDR3 nucleotides are TGTGCCAGCAGCCCCATAGGAGGACTAGCGGGGGGAGAGACCCAGTACTTC. This rearrangement joins TRBV9 to TRBJ2-5; 14 bases map to TRBD2. The CDR3 has 17 amino acids. Germline lookup yields CDR1 SGDLS and CDR2 YYNGEE. V was clipped by 4 bases and J by 4 bases; unmatched bases: 9.

There are many counts of this clonotype. V usage is TRBV29-1 and J usage is TRBJ1-2; weak D call: TRBD1 (6 bases). The CDR3 has 12 amino acids. From germline, CDR1 is SQVTM and CDR2 ANQGSEA. The V gene lost 4 bases and the J gene lost 4 bases, with 10 bases spanning the gap. This CDR3 reads CSVARGGYGYTF. The DNA of the CDR3 is TGCAGCGTTGCGAGAGGGGGCTATGGCTACACCTTC.

The CDR3: CASRDRGIDNEQFF. The CDR3 DNA reads as TGTGCCAGCCGGGACAGGGGGATCGACAATGAGCAGTTCTTC. The chain uses TRBV6-2 or TRBV6-3 and TRBJ2-1, with 11 positions matching TRBD1. The junction had 5 bases not matched to a gene; V was cut back by 8 bases and J by 5 bases. This CDR3 is built from 14 residues. Per germline, CDR1 MNHEY and CDR2 SVGEGT.

This clonotype was picked up many times. This chain links TRBV10-3 with TRBJ2-7; D tentatively reads TRBD1 or TRBD2 (5 bases each). This CDR3 is built from 12 residues. The germline V gene has CDR1 ENHRY and CDR2 SYGVKD. Between the trimmed V and J ends, which lost 10 bases and 2 bases, there was a span of 12 bases. The CDR3 nucleotides read TGTGCCACAAGGGGACCCACCTACGAGCAGTACTTC. Protein product: CATRGPTYEQYF.

This clonotype was recorded at least ten times. This rearrangement joins TRBV29-1 to TRBJ2-2; 7 positions match TRBD1. The CDR3 sequence is 14 residues long. V shed 5 bases, J shed 5 bases, and the junction held 8 bases outside the gene matches. Germline CDR1 reads SQVTM; CDR2 reads ANQGSEA. The CDR3 sequence: CSVHPTGRTGELFF. Written as DNA, the CDR3 is TGCAGCGTTCACCCGACAGGGCGGACCGGGGAGCTGTTTTTT.

This clonotype was seen at least ten times. The genes are TRBV6-1 and TRBJ2-3, with D perhaps matching TRBD1 or TRBD2 (5 bases each). From germline, CDR1 is MNHNS and CDR2 SASEGT. This CDR3 contains 14 residues. The V gene lost 6 bases and the J gene lost 5 bases, with 15 bases spanning the gap. The CDR3 region has the DNA TGTGCCAGCAGACCGGGACCTTCACGAGATACGCAGTATTTT. Translated: CASRPGPSRDTQYF.

This clonotype has just a few counts. The chain has TRBV24-1 and TRBJ2-5; D is perhaps TRBD1 (6 bases). Trimming shortened V by 5 bases and J by 5 bases, and 17 bases separated the two germline ends. The CDR3 sequence is 15 residues long. CDR1 KGHDR and CDR2 SFDVKD come from the germline V gene. DNA for the CDR3: TGTGCCACCAGTGTCCCGACAGGAGGAGGTGAGACCCAGTACTTC. Protein product: CATSVPTGGGETQYF.

This clonotype was counted ten times or more. The V gene is TRBV2, the J gene TRBJ2-5, with TRBD2 matching 10 bases. Germline values: CDR1 SNHLY, CDR2 FYNNEI. With 7 bases clipped from V and 4 bases from J, the junction kept 9 bases outside the gene matches. The CDR3 is 15 amino acids. CDR3 in amino acids: CASTSESGGAETQYF. CDR3 in DNA: TGTGCCAGCACCTCCGAGAGCGGGGGGGCAGAGACCCAGTACTTC.

This clonotype was counted ten times or more. The V call is TRBV7-3, the J call TRBJ1-5; 10 nucleotides match TRBD1. The CDR3 spans 16 residues. Germline trimming cut 0 bases from V and 3 bases from J; bases unmatched to any gene: 2. Germline values: CDR1 SGHTA, CDR2 FQGTGA. CDR3 amino acids: CASSLTTGGFNQPQHF. The CDR3 nucleotides read TGTGCCAGCAGCTTAACGACAGGGGGCTTCAATCAGCCCCAGCATTTT.

This clonotype was seen more than once but under ten times. This chain connects TRBV19 to TRBJ2-1; tentative D call: TRBD1 (5 bases). CDR1 is LNHDA, CDR2 SQIVND, per germline (reference sequence). The CDR3 spans 13 residues. Trimming removed 5 bases from V and 4 bases from J, with 9 bases in between. CDR3 region: CASSATVYNEQFF. The DNA of the CDR3 is TGTGCCAGTAGTGCGACAGTTTACAATGAGCAGTTCTTC.

In its sample, this clonotype was seen many times. The rearrangement links TRBV7-8 to TRBJ2-1; weak D call: TRBD2 (5 bases). Trimming took 5 bases from V and 0 from J, leaving 11 bases between them. In germline, CDR1 is SGHVS, CDR2 FQNEAQ. The CDR3 has 15 amino acids. CDR3 in DNA: TGTGCCAGCAGCCAACAGCGGAGCTCCTACAATGAGCAGTTCTTC. It specifies CASSQQRSSYNEQFF.

This clonotype was detected only a few times. The chain has TRBV5-1 and TRBJ2-7; D unclear. The CDR3 sequence is 15 residues long. The V and J ends lost 1 base and 2 bases respectively, with 13 bases between them. Germline-derived CDR1 and CDR2 are SGHRS and YFSETQ. The CDR3 sequence: CASSLIQDPTYEQYF. CDR3 coding DNA: TGCGCCAGCAGCTTGATCCAGGACCCCACCTACGAGCAGTACTTC. Full variable domain (outside the CDR3, taken from reference TRBV5-1 and TRBJ2-7): KAGVTQTPRYLIKTRGQQVTLSCSPISGHRSVSWYQQTPGQGLQFLFEYFSETQRNKGNFPGRFSGRQFSNSRSEMNVSTLELGDSALYLCASSLIQDPTYEQYFGPGTRLTVT.

This clonotype was recorded many times. The CDR3 DNA is TGTGCCAGCCGTAGCGGGGCCTTCTACAATGAGCAGTTCTTC. Protein sequence: CASRSGAFYNEQFF. The chain uses TRBV28 and TRBJ2-1; 8 bases are shared with TRBD2. J lost 3 bases, V lost 8 bases, and 6 bases had no gene match. Looked up from germline, CDR1 is MDHEN and CDR2 is SYDVKM. This CDR3 is built from 14 residues. The full variable domain, in which reference TRBV28 and TRBJ2-1 provide the parts outside the CDR3, is DVKVTQSSRYLVKRTGEKVFLECVQDMDHENMFWYRQDPGLGLRLIYFSYDVKMKEKGDIPEGYSVSREKKERFSLILESASTNQTSMYLCASRSGAFYNEQFFGPGTRLTVL.

This clonotype was counted many times. The chain employs TRBV2 and TRBJ2-5; D perhaps matches TRBD2 (7 bases). Germline values: CDR1 SNHLY, CDR2 FYNNEI. The length of the CDR3 is 14 residues. V shed 4 bases and J shed 4 bases, with 13 bases lying between them. The CDR3 bases are TGTGCCAGCAGTGGTGGAAGGGGGGGAGAGACCCAGTACTTC. As protein: CASSGGRGGETQYF. Together with reference TRBV2 and TRBJ2-5, the CDR3 gives the full variable domain: EPEVTQTPSHQVTQMGQEVILRCVPISNHLYFYWYRQILGQKVEFLVSFYNNEISEKSEIFDDQFSVERPDGSNFTLKIRSTKLEDSAMYFCASSGGRGGETQYFGPGTRLLVL.

This clonotype was detected ten times or more. This chain uses TRBV19 with TRBJ1-1; D not certain. The CDR3 contains 14 residues. Per germline, CDR1 LNHDA and CDR2 SQIVND (reference sequence). Trimming stripped 5 bases from V and 1 base from J, with 11 bases between. In DNA form, the CDR3 reads TGTGCCAGTAGTCCGACCCAACAGAACACTGAAGCTTTCTTT. Amino acid sequence: CASSPTQQNTEAFF.

This chain connects TRBV27 to TRBJ2-5, with 8 bases that match TRBD2. V gave up 6 bases and J gave up 4 bases; unmatched junction bases: 4. Germline assignment: CDR1 MNHEY and CDR2 SMNVEV (reference sequence). CDR3 length: 13 residues. The DNA of the CDR3 is TGTGCCAGCAGATTAGCGGGGAGAGAGACCCAGTACTTC. Encoded protein: CASRLAGRETQYF.